This record looks at one TCR beta chain sequence and its context. The V gene end was trimmed by 0 bases and the J gene end by 4 bases; junction bases not matched to a gene: 5. Germline V gene data show CDR1 as SGHNT and CDR2 as YYREEE (reference sequence). There are 17 residues in the CDR3. These data come from a study of T cell changes during pregnancy in multiple sclerosis. Produced via immunoSEQ multiplex PCR; TCRdb's table is partial and in-frame only. The sample holds some 60,000 clones; about nine tenths are singletons and the top ten take around 2.2%. Source: peripheral blood, taken in the first trimester of pregnancy. J is TRBJ2-1 and V is TRBV5-4, with 12 bases identical to TRBD2. The clonotype originates from a female donor in good health, enrolled as a control in a pregnancy study. CDR3 residues: CASSLAASGRGYNEQFF. DNA of the CDR3: TGTGCCAGCAGCTTGGCCGCTAGCGGGAGGGGATACAATGAGCAGTTCTTC.